Sequencing of this T cell receptor beta chain was carried out in a study of blood T cell repertoires in COVID-19. Turning to the study itself: There were acute and convalescent COVID-19 samples, and they came from the United States, Italy and Spain.

As handled by the study authors: Using reference gene primer amplification, nucleated cell counts were estimated. Sequencing used immunoSEQ multiplex PCR; TCRdb keeps in-frame clones, though not all of them. The V and J calls and clone size were taken over from that table, and D and trimming were inferred from the DNA. The sample includes 200,000 to 250,000 clones, about 94% of them seen just once. The CDR3 totals 14 residues. V shed 6 bases, J shed 0 bases, and the junction held 4 bases outside the gene matches. CDR1 and CDR2 (germline): PRHDT, FYEKMQ (reference sequence). The genes are TRBV13 and TRBJ2-7; 8 positions agree with TRBD2. The sequence derives from a man aged 60-69 years with COVID-19, enrolled during active disease. The material sequenced was peripheral blood. The CDR3 protein is CASSGSGISYEQYF. Written as DNA, the CDR3 is TGTGCCAGCAGTGGTAGCGGGATCTCCTACGAGCAGTACTTC.